The rows below give T cell receptor beta chains drawn from one sample of a study of T cell responses to AZD1222 COVID-19 vaccine. Sequencing used immunoSEQ multiplex PCR; TCRdb keeps in-frame clones, though not all of them. The table has around 110,000 clones, 84% seen once; the top ten hold roughly 9.5%. Specimen: peripheral blood, collected on day 0 of AZD1222 vaccination. These receptor sequences come from an adult in good health. CDR3s include the opening cysteine and the closing phenylalanine or tryptophan. A D gene is named only where the DNA matches it firmly. Some rows mark clone size as missing; the rest say once, few, many or name a class of expanded clone.

CDR3 | DNA | V | size | J | D
CSVGRDSEQYF | TGCAGCGTTGGACGGGACTCCGAGCAGTACTTC | TRBV29-1 | NA | TRBJ2-7 | NA
CASRGEKLFF | TGCGCCAGCAGGGGTGAAAAACTGTTTTTT | TRBV5-1 | NA | TRBJ1-4 | NA
CASRGAFRNTIYF | TGTGCCAGCAGAGGGGCATTCCGAAACACCATATATTTT | TRBV7-8 | NA | TRBJ1-3 | NA
CASKATGLSNQPQHF | TGTGCCAGCAAGGCGACAGGGCTTAGCAATCAGCCCCAGCATTTT | TRBV6-5 | NA | TRBJ1-5 | TRBD1
CAITGGWYGYTF | TGTGCCATCACGGGCGGATGGTATGGCTACACCTTC | TRBV28 | NA | TRBJ1-2 | NA
CASSYSTGTSGFPTNTGELFF | TGTGCCAGCAGTTACAGTACCGGGACTAGCGGGTTCCCTACAAACACCGGGGAGCTGTTTTTT | TRBV6-2/TRBV6-3 | few | TRBJ2-2 | TRBD2
CASSIPGQGVETQYF | TGTGCCAGCAGTATCCCGGGACAGGGTGTAGAGACCCAGTACTTC | TRBV28 | NA | TRBJ2-5 | TRBD1
CASSYPAQPQHF | TGTGCCAGCAGTTATCCCGCCCAGCCCCAGCATTTT | TRBV6-2/TRBV6-3 | NA | TRBJ1-5 | NA
CASSRQSPGELFF | TGTGCCAGTAGTCGACAGTCCCCCGGGGAGCTGTTTTTT | TRBV19 | NA | TRBJ2-2 | NA
CASSTPVDAPSYNEQFF | TGTGCCAGCTCGACCCCGGTTGATGCGCCGTCCTACAATGAGCAGTTCTTC | TRBV18 | few | TRBJ2-1 | NA
CASSPPPDGSPLHF | TGTGCCAGCAGCCCGCCTCCCGATGGTTCACCCCTCCACTTT | TRBV3-1/TRBV3-2 | NA | TRBJ1-6 | NA
CASSEIGGSYEQYF | TGTGCCAGCAGTGAAATAGGGGGATCCTACGAGCAGTACTTC | TRBV6-1 | few | TRBJ2-7 | NA
CASSVTSGGPNEQFF | TGTGCCAGTAGTGTTACTAGCGGGGGTCCCAATGAGCAGTTCTTC | TRBV19 | NA | TRBJ2-1 | TRBD2
CASRFSSGTGGAGTGELFF | TGTGCCAGCAGATTTTCTTCCGGGACAGGGGGCGCCGGAACCGGGGAGCTGTTTTTT | TRBV7-9 | NA | TRBJ2-2 | TRBD1
CSANQAYEQYF | TGCAGTGCCAACCAAGCCTACGAGCAGTACTTC | TRBV20-1 | NA | TRBJ2-7 | NA
CASGLTQETQYF | TGTGCCAGCGGACTTACCCAAGAGACCCAGTACTTC | TRBV28 | NA | TRBJ2-5 | NA
CASSKDRGYNSPLHF | TGTGCCAGTAGTAAAGACAGGGGTTATAATTCACCCCTCCACTTT | TRBV19 | NA | TRBJ1-6 | TRBD1
CASRGDSSSYNSPLHF | TGTGCCAGCAGGGGGGACAGCAGCTCCTATAATTCACCCCTCCACTTT | TRBV3-1/TRBV3-2 | once | TRBJ1-6 | TRBD1
CASANRATYTEAFF | TGTGCCAGCGCAAACAGGGCAACCTACACTGAAGCTTTCTTT | TRBV18 | NA | TRBJ1-1 | NA
CATSDISGGSYNEQFF | TGTGCCACCAGTGACATTAGCGGGGGATCCTACAATGAGCAGTTCTTC | TRBV24-1 | NA | TRBJ2-1 | TRBD2
CASSYQGGQDEQFF | TGTGCCAGCAGTTACCAGGGAGGCCAGGATGAGCAGTTCTTC | TRBV27 | few | TRBJ2-1 | NA
CASSIQSNTPAFF | TGTGCCAGCAGCATCCAGTCCAACACCCCGGCTTTCTTT | TRBV28 | NA | TRBJ1-1 | NA
CASSLGTSGSVLFF | TGTGCCAGCAGCCTCGGGACTAGCGGGAGTGTGCTGTTTTTT | TRBV4-2 | NA | TRBJ2-2 | TRBD2
CASSLGGDGNYGYTF | TGCGCCAGCAGCTTGGGAGGGGATGGTAACTATGGCTACACCTTC | TRBV5-1 | NA | TRBJ1-2 | NA
CASRTWWFGDTDTQYF | TGTGCCAGCAGGACGTGGTGGTTTGGGGACACAGATACGCAGTATTTT | TRBV21-1 | NA | TRBJ2-3 | NA
CASSLMGRGQPQHF | TGCGCCAGCAGCTTGATGGGCAGAGGTCAGCCCCAGCATTTT | TRBV5-1 | NA | TRBJ1-5 | NA
CASSFQLGNEKLFF | TGTGCCAGCAGCTTCCAGCTAGGGAATGAAAAACTGTTTTTT | TRBV7-2 | NA | TRBJ1-4 | NA
CASSRGDSGLEAFF | TGTGCCAGCAGTCGGGGAGACAGCGGGCTTGAAGCTTTCTTT | TRBV5-5 | NA | TRBJ1-1 | NA
CASSFGTGGSPLHF | TGTGCCAGCAGTTTCGGGACAGGGGGATCACCCCTCCACTTT | TRBV6-5 | NA | TRBJ1-6 | TRBD1
CASSLGAGNPTNEKLFF | TGCGCCAGCAGCTTGGGGGCAGGGAACCCAACTAATGAAAAACTGTTTTTT | TRBV5-1 | once | TRBJ1-4 | NA
CASLKTGTTQETQYF | TGTGCCAGCCTAAAGACAGGGACCACACAAGAGACCCAGTACTTC | TRBV28 | NA | TRBJ2-5 | TRBD1
CASRRLLSYNEQFF | TGTGCCAGCAGGCGACTCCTCTCCTACAATGAGCAGTTCTTC | TRBV27 | few | TRBJ2-1 | NA
CASSPPGLAGKDTQYF | TGCGCCAGCAGCCCCCCGGGACTAGCGGGGAAAGATACGCAGTATTTT | TRBV5-1 | NA | TRBJ2-3 | TRBD2
CASSLGLRTVGGEQYF | TGTGCCAGCAGCTTAGGACTACGTACAGTGGGGGGCGAGCAGTACTTC | TRBV7-2 | NA | TRBJ2-7 | NA
CASSAHEIPYEQYF | TGTGCCAGCAGCGCCCACGAAATTCCCTACGAGCAGTACTTC | TRBV9 | NA | TRBJ2-7 | NA
CASSLTGYEQYF | TGTGCCAGCAGCTTGACAGGCTACGAGCAGTACTTC | TRBV5-4 | NA | TRBJ2-7 | NA
CASSNSNQPQHF | TGTGCCAGTAGTAATAGCAATCAGCCCCAGCATTTT | TRBV19 | few | TRBJ1-5 | NA
CASSSGQGSEKLFF | TGTGCCAGCTCATCGGGACAGGGTAGTGAAAAACTGTTTTTT | TRBV18 | NA | TRBJ1-4 | TRBD1